This T cell receptor beta chain came from a study of T cell repertoires in cytomegalovirus infection. Study-level background: Carrying CMV and the relevant HLA type showed in public TCR beta signatures.

TCRdb used MiXCR to reprocess the reads, holding one entry per CDR3 protein. The profile shows roughly 760,000 distinct CDR3 sequences, 35% to 45% of them singletons. The V gene end was trimmed by 4 bases and the J gene end by 7 bases; junction bases not matched to a gene: 4. The germline V gene has CDR1 DFQATT and CDR2 SNEGSKA (reference sequence). This CDR3 is built from 13 residues. The sequence derives from a human donor in good health (CMV status not recorded). Some clones in this sample may be carry-over from other donors' samples. Specimen: PBMCs. The chain recombines TRBV20-1 with TRBJ1-5, with 10 bases lining up with TRBD1. The CDR3 nucleotides read TGCAGTGCTAATGGACAGGGGGTGCAGCCCCAGCATTTT. Translating gives CSANGQGVQPQHF.